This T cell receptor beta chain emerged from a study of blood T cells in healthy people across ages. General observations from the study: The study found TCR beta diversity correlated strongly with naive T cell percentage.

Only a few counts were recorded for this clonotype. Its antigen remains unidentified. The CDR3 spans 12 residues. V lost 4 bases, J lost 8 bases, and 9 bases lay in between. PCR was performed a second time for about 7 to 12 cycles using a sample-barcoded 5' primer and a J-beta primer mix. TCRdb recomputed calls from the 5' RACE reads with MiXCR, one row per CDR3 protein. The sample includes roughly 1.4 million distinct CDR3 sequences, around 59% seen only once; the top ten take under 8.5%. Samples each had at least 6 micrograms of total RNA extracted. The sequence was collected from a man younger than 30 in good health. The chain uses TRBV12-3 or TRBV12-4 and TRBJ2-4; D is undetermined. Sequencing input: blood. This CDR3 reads CASSSSGDIQYF. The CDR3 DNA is TGTGCCAGCAGTTCCAGTGGGGACATTCAGTACTTC.